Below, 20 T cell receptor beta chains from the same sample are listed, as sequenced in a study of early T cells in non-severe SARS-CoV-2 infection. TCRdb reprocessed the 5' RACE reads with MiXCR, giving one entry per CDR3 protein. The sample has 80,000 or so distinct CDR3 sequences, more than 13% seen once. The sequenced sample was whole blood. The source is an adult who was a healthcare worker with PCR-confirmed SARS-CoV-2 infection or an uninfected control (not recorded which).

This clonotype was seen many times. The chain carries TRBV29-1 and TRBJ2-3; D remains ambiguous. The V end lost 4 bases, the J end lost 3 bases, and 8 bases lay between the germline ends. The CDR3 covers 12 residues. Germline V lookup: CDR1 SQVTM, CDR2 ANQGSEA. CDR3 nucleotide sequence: TGCAGCGTTGCACTGAGGACAGATACGCAGTATTTT. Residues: CSVALRTDTQYF.

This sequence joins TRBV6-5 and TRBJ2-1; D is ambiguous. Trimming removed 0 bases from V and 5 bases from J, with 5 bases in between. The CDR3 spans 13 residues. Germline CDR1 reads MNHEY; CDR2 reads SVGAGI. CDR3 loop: CASSYSSDNEQFF. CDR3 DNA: TGTGCCAGCAGTTACTCGAGCGACAATGAGCAGTTCTTC.

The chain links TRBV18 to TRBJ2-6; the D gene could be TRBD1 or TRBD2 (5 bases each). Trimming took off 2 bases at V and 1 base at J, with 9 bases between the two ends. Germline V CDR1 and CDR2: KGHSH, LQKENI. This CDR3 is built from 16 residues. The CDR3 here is CASSPNEGSGANVLTF. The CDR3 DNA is TGTGCCAGCTCACCAAATGAGGGGTCTGGGGCCAACGTCCTGACTTTC.

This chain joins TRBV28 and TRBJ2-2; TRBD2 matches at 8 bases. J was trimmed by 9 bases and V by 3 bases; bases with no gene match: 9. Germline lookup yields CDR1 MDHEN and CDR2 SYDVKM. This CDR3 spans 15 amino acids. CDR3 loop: CASSFLERELRELFF. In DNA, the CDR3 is TGTGCCAGCAGTTTTCTCGAGCGGGAGCTTCGGGAGCTGTTTTTT.

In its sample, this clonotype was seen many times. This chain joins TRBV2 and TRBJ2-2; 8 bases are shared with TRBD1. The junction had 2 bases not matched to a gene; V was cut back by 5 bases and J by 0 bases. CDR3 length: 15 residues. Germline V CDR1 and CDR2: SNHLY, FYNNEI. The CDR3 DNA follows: TGTGCCAGCAGTACACAGGGGGCGAACACCGGGGAGCTGTTTTTT. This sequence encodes CASSTQGANTGELFF.

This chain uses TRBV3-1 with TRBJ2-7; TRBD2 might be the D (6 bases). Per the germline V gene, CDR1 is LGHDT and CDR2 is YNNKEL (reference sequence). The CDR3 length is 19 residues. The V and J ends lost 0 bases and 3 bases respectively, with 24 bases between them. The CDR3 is CASSQESLGSVERVYEQYF. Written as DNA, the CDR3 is TGTGCCAGCAGCCAAGAGTCACTAGGTTCGGTGGAGCGGGTCTACGAGCAGTACTTC.

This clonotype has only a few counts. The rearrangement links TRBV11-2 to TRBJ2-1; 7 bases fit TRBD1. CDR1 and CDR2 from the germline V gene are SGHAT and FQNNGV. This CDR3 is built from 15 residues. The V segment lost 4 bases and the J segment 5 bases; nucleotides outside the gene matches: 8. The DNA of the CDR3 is TGTGCCAGCAGCTCCCCAGGGGGTTTCGACAATGAGCAGTTCTTC. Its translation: CASSSPGGFDNEQFF.

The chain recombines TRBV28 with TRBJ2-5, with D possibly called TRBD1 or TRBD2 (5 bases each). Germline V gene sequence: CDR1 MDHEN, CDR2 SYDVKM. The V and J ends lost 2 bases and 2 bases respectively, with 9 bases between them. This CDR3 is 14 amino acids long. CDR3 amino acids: CASSLEGWQETQYF. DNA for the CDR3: TGTGCCAGCAGTTTAGAGGGGTGGCAAGAGACCCAGTACTTC.

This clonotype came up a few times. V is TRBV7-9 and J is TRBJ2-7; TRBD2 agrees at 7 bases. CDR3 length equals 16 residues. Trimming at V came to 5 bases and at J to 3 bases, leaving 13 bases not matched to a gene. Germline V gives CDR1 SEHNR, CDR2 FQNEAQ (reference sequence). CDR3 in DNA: TGTGCCAGCAGCCTCGGGGGGAAACATTTGAGCTACGAGCAGTACTTC. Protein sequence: CASSLGGKHLSYEQYF.

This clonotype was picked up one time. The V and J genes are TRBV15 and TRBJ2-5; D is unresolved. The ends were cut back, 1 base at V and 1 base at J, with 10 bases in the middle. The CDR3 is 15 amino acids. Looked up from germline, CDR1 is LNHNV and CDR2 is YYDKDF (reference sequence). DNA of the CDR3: TGTGCCACCAGCAGAGTGGGGATGCCCCAAGAGACCCAGTACTTC. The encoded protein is CATSRVGMPQETQYF.

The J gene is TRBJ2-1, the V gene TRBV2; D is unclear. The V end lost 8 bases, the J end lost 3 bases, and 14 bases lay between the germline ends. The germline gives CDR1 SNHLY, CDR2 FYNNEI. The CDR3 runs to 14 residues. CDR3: CASFRVGIYNEQFF. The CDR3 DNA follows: TGTGCCAGCTTCCGGGTGGGCATCTACAATGAGCAGTTCTTC. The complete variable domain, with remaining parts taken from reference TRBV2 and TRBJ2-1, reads EPEVTQTPSHQVTQMGQEVILRCVPISNHLYFYWYRQILGQKVEFLVSFYNNEISEKSEIFDDQFSVERPDGSNFTLKIRSTKLEDSAMYFCASFRVGIYNEQFFGPGTRLTVL.

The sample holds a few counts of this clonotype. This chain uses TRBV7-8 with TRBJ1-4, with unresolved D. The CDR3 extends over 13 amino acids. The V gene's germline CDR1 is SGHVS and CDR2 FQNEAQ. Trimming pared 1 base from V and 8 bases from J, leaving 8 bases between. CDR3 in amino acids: CASSLVSSEKLFF. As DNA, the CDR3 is TGTGCCAGCAGCTTAGTTTCGAGCGAAAAACTGTTTTTT.

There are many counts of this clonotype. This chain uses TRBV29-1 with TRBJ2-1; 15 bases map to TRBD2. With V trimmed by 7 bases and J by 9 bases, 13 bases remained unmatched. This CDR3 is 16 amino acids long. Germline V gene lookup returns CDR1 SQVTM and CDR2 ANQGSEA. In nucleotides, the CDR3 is TGCAGCGCCCGAAGACAGGGACTAGCGGGAGGAGGTGAGCAGTTCTTC. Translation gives CSARRQGLAGGGEQFF.

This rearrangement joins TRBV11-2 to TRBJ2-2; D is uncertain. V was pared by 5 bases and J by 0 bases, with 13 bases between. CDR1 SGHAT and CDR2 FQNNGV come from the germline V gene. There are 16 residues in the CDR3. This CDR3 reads CASSPLRASNTGELFF. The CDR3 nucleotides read TGTGCCAGCAGCCCTTTAAGGGCCTCGAACACCGGGGAGCTGTTTTTT.

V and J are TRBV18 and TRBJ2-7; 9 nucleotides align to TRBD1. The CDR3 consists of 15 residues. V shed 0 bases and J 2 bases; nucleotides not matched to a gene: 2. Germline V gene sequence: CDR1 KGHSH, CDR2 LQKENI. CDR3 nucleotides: TGTGCCAGCTCACCACCGGGACAGGGCGCCTACGAGCAGTACTTC. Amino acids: CASSPPGQGAYEQYF.

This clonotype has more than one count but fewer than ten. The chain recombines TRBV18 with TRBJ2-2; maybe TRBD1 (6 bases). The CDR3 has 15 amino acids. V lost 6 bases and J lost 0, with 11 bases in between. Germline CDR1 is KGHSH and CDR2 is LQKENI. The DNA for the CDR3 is TGTGCCAGCTCGACGGGGACACCGAACACCGGGGAGCTGTTTTTT. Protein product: CASSTGTPNTGELFF.

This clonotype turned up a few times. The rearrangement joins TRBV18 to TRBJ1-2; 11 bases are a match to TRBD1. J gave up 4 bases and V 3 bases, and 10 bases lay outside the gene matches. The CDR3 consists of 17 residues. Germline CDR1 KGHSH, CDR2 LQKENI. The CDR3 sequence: CASSPPGTGGMSYGYTF. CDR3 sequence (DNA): TGTGCCAGCTCACCTCCCGGGACAGGGGGTATGAGCTATGGCTACACCTTC.

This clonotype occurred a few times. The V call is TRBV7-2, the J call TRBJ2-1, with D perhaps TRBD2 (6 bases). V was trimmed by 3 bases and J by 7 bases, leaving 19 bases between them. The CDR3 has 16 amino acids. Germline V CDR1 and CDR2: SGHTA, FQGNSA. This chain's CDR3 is CASSFRWPGLNNEQFF. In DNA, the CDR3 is TGTGCCAGCAGCTTTCGGTGGCCGGGACTGAATAATGAGCAGTTCTTC.

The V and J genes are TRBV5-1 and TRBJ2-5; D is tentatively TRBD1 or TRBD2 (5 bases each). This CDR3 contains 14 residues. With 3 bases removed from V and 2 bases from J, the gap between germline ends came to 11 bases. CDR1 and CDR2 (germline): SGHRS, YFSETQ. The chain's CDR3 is CASSYPGRQETQYF. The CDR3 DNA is TGCGCCAGCAGCTACCCGGGACGGCAAGAGACCCAGTACTTC. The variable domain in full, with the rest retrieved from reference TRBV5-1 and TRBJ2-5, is KAGVTQTPRYLIKTRGQQVTLSCSPISGHRSVSWYQQTPGQGLQFLFEYFSETQRNKGNFPGRFSGRQFSNSRSEMNVSTLELGDSALYLCASSYPGRQETQYFGPGTRLLVL.

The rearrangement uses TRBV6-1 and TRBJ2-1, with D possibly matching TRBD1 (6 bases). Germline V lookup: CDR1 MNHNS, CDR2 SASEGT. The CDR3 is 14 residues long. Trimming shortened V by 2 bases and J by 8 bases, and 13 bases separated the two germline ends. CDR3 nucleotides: TGTGCCAGCAGTGAAAGTGGGGGCATCGATGAGCAGTTCTTC. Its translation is CASSESGGIDEQFF.